This T cell receptor beta chain was retrieved from a study of blood T cell repertoires in COVID-19. As originally analysed: The authors estimated nucleated cell counts from reference gene primer amplification. Profiled with immunoSEQ multiplex PCR; TCRdb holds only in-frame clones, not every one. V and J calls and clone size are those listed in that table; D and trimming were worked out from the DNA. The table has fewer than 150,000 clones, under 85% seen once. Germline V CDR1 and CDR2: SGHTA, FQGNSA. CDR3 size: 13 residues. V shed 4 bases and J 6 bases; nucleotides not matched to a gene: 5. The chain is built from TRBV7-2 and TRBJ2-7, with TRBD1 matching 8 bases. The clonotype originates from a human donor in a cohort sampled during active COVID-19. Source material: peripheral blood. CDR3 nucleotides: TGTGCCAGCAGCTACTCACAGGGGGGCGAGCAGTACTTC. It translates to CASSYSQGGEQYF.